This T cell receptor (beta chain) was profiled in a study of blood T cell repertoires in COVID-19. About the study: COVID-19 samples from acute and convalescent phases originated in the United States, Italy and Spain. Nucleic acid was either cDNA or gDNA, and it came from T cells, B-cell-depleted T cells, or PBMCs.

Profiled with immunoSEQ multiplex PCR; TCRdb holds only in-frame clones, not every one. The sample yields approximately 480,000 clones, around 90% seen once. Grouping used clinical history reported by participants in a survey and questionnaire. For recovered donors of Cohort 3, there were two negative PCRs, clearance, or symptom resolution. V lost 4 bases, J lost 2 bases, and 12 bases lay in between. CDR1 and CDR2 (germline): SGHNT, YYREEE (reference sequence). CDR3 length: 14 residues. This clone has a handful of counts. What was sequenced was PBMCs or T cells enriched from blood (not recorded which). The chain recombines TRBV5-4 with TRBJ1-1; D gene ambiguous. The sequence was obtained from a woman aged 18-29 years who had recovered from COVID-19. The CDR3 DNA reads TGTGCCAGCAGCCTTTCGCTTAGCAACACTGAAGCTTTCTTT. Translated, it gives CASSLSLSNTEAFF.